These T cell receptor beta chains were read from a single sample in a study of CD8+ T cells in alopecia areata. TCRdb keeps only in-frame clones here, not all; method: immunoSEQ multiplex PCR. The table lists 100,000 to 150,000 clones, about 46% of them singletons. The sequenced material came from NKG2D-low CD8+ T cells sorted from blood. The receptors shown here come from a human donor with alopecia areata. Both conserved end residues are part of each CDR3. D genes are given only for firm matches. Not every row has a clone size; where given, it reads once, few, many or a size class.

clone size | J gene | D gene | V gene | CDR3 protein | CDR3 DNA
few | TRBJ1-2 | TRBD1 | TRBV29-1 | CSVGQGEVSGYTF | TGCAGCGTCGGACAGGGGGAAGTAAGTGGCTACACCTTC
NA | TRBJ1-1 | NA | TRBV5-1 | CASSLYITQMRGTEAFF | TGCGCCAGCAGCTTGTACATCACACAGATGAGAGGCACTGAAGCTTTCTTT
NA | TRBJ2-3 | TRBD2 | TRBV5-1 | CASWGGLAEEDTQYF | TGCGCCAGCTGGGGAGGACTAGCGGAGGAGGATACGCAGTATTTT
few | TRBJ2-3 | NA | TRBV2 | CASSESDTQYF | TGTGCCAGCAGTGAATCCGATACGCAGTATTTT
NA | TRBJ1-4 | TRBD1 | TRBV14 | CASSELGQGATEKLFF | TGTGCCAGCAGCGAATTGGGACAGGGGGCCACCGAAAAACTGTTTTTT
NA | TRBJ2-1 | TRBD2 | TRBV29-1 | CSVNPLAGFVDEQFF | TGCAGCGTGAACCCTCTAGCGGGGTTTGTCGATGAGCAGTTCTTC
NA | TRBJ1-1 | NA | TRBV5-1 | CASSYSQGFTEAFF | TGCGCCAGCAGCTACAGCCAGGGCTTCACTGAAGCTTTCTTT
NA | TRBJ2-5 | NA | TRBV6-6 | CASSNETGIRETQYF | TGTGCCAGCAGTAATGAAACAGGGATTAGAGAGACCCAGTACTTC
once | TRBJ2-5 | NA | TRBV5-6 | CASSLASVGDRAQYF | TGTGCCAGCAGCTTGGCGAGTGTGGGCGATCGGGCCCAGTACTTC
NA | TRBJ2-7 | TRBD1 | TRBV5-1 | CASTKDREVEQYF | TGCGCCAGCACCAAGGACAGGGAAGTCGAGCAGTACTTC
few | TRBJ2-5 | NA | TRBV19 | CASSFRGGGETQYF | TGTGCCAGTAGTTTTAGAGGGGGAGGAGAGACCCAGTACTTC
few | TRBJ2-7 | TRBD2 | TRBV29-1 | CSVRRGSSYEQYF | TGCAGCGTCCGGCGGGGGAGCTCCTACGAGCAGTACTTC
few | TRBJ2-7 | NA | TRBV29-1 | CSATSGLEQYF | TGCAGCGCAACCTCAGGGTTGGAGCAGTACTTC
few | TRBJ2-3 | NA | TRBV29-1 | CSVEPGASTDTQYF | TGCAGCGTTGAACCAGGAGCTAGCACAGATACGCAGTATTTT
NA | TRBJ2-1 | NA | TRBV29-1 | CSAGTFNEQFF | TGCAGCGCTGGGACGTTTAATGAGCAGTTCTTC
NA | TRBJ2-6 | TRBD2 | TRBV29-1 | CSVEAGGPKANVLTF | TGCAGCGTAGAAGCGGGAGGTCCTAAGGCCAACGTCCTGACTTTC
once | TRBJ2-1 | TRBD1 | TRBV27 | CASRITGARDDEQFF | TGTGCCAGCAGGATTACAGGGGCCCGGGACGATGAGCAGTTCTTC
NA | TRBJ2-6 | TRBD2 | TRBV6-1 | CASSEEAGGGANVLTF | TGTGCCAGCAGTGAAGAGGCGGGAGGTGGGGCCAACGTCCTGACTTTC
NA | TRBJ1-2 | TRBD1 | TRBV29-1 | CSVDWDSNYGYTF | TGCAGCGTTGATTGGGACAGCAACTATGGCTACACCTTC
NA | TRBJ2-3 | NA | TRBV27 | CASSLGGPISDTQYF | TGTGCCAGCAGTTTAGGTGGACCAATTTCGGATACGCAGTATTTT
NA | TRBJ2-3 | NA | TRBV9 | CASSPFAGASLDTQYF | TGTGCCAGCAGCCCCTTTGCGGGGGCATCTTTAGATACGCAGTATTTT
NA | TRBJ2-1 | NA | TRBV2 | CASRDQGLNEQFF | TGTGCCAGCAGGGACCAGGGTCTCAATGAGCAGTTCTTC
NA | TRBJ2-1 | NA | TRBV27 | CASSLGAGPNEQFF | TGTGCCAGCAGCTTGGGAGCAGGGCCCAATGAGCAGTTCTTC
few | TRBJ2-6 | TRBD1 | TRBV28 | CASSTSTGGETPGANVLTF | TGTGCCAGCAGTACCTCGACAGGGGGCGAAACCCCTGGGGCCAACGTCCTGACTTTC
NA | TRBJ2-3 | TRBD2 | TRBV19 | CASESGGATDTQYF | TGTGCCAGTGAGAGCGGGGGGGCCACAGATACGCAGTATTTT
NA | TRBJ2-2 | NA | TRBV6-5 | CASTGGRDTGELFF | TGTGCCAGCACCGGGGGGCGAGATACCGGGGAGCTGTTTTTT
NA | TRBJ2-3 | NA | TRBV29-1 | CSVEEYTGPEDTQYF | TGCAGCGTTGAAGAGTATACCGGACCGGAGGATACGCAGTATTTT
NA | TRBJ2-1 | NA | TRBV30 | CAWSVGSAGYNEQFF | TGTGCCTGGAGTGTGGGATCCGCGGGGTACAATGAGCAGTTCTTC
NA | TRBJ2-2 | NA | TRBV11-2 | CASTITGELFF | TGTGCCAGCACCATCACCGGGGAGCTGTTTTTT
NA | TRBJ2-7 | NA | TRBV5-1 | CASSPQGYYEQYF | TGCGCCAGCAGCCCTCAGGGATACTACGAGCAGTACTTC
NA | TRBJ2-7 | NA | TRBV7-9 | CASSLAQGDEQYF | TGTGCCAGCAGCTTAGCACAGGGTGACGAGCAGTACTTC
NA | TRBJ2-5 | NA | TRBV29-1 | CSVSTEYQETQYF | TGCAGCGTCTCTACAGAGTACCAAGAGACCCAGTACTTC
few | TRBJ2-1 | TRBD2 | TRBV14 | CASSQGGRVEQFF | TGTGCCAGCAGCCAAGGCGGGAGAGTCGAGCAGTTCTTC
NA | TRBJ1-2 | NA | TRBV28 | CASSNLGGYTF | TGTGCCAGCAGTAATCTTGGTGGCTACACCTTC
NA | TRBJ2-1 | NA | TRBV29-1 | CSVATVSSYNEQFF | TGCAGCGTCGCGACTGTGAGCTCCTACAATGAGCAGTTCTTC
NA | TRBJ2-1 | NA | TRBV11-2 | CASSPEARYEQFF | TGTGCCAGCAGCCCCGAGGCTAGGTATGAGCAGTTCTTC
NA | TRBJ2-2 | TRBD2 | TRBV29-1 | CSVEVAGYTGELFF | TGCAGCGTTGAAGTAGCGGGGTACACCGGGGAGCTGTTTTTT
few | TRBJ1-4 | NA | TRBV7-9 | CASSQLDDQFF | TGTGCCAGCAGCCAACTGGACGATCAGTTTTTT
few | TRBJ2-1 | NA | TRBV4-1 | CASSHQPRNNEQFF | TGCGCCAGCAGCCACCAGCCGCGGAACAATGAGCAGTTCTTC
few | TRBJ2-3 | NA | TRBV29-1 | CSVKVSDTQYF | TGCAGCGTTAAGGTTTCAGATACGCAGTATTTT